These T cell receptor beta chains were read from a single sample in a study of blood T cell repertoires in COVID-19. Produced via immunoSEQ multiplex PCR; TCRdb's table is partial and in-frame only. The sample has roughly 91,000 clones, approximately 79% seen once. The sample was peripheral blood. These receptors came from a man between 65 and 85 years old with acute or convalescent COVID-19. The CDR3 runs from the conserved cysteine through the conserved F or W. D genes are given only for firm matches. Size tells how often a clone was seen (once, few, many) or the class of an expanded clone, and some rows leave it out.

d_gene: -
j_gene: TRBJ2-3
v_gene: TRBV5-1
abundance: -
CDR3nt: TGCGCCAGCAGCTTGGCTCGATTGAGTACGCAGTATTTT
CDR3aa: CASSLARLSTQYF

d_gene: -
j_gene: TRBJ2-2
v_gene: TRBV19
abundance: -
CDR3nt: TGTGCCAGTAGTATAAGAGGGTTTAGTAGCGGGGAGCTGTTTTTT
CDR3aa: CASSIRGFSSGELFF

d_gene: TRBD2
j_gene: TRBJ2-7
v_gene: TRBV27
abundance: -
CDR3nt: TGTGCCAGCAGTTTACTGGCTAGCGGCTACGAGCAGTACTTC
CDR3aa: CASSLLASGYEQYF

d_gene: TRBD2
j_gene: TRBJ2-5
v_gene: TRBV28
abundance: -
CDR3nt: TGTGCCAGCAGTTTCCCAGGACTAGCGGGGGATTACCAAGAGACCCAGTACTTC
CDR3aa: CASSFPGLAGDYQETQYF

d_gene: TRBD1
j_gene: TRBJ1-2
v_gene: TRBV28
abundance: -
CDR3nt: TGTGCCAGCAGTAGGGGACAGGCAAGCTATGGCTACACCTTC
CDR3aa: CASSRGQASYGYTF

d_gene: -
j_gene: TRBJ2-5
v_gene: TRBV7-6
abundance: -
CDR3nt: TGTGCCAGCAAGTCGCTAGGGGGGGCCGGAGAGACCCAGTACTTC
CDR3aa: CASKSLGGAGETQYF

d_gene: TRBD1
j_gene: TRBJ2-5
v_gene: TRBV6-1
abundance: -
CDR3nt: TGTGCCAGCAGTGAAGGGACAGGGTTCGGAGAGACCCAGTACTTC
CDR3aa: CASSEGTGFGETQYF

d_gene: TRBD2
j_gene: TRBJ2-5
v_gene: TRBV7-9
abundance: -
CDR3nt: TGTGCCAGCAGCGGACTAGCGGGTCCCCAGGAGACCCAGTACTTC
CDR3aa: CASSGLAGPQETQYF

d_gene: -
j_gene: TRBJ1-2
v_gene: TRBV15
abundance: -
CDR3nt: TGTGCCACCAGCAATCGCTATGGCTACACCTTC
CDR3aa: CATSNRYGYTF

d_gene: -
j_gene: TRBJ1-5
v_gene: TRBV6-1
abundance: once
CDR3nt: TGTGCCAGCAGTGAAGCAGGGGCTCGCAATCAGCCCCAGCATTTT
CDR3aa: CASSEAGARNQPQHF

d_gene: -
j_gene: TRBJ2-1
v_gene: TRBV2
abundance: -
CDR3nt: TGTGCCAGCAGTGAATTAGCAGGGCGCGGCGAGCAGTTCTTC
CDR3aa: CASSELAGRGEQFF

d_gene: -
j_gene: TRBJ2-3
v_gene: TRBV2
abundance: -
CDR3nt: TGTGCCAGCACTAAGGGGCTAGATACGCAGTATTTT
CDR3aa: CASTKGLDTQYF

d_gene: -
j_gene: TRBJ1-4
v_gene: TRBV4-1
abundance: few
CDR3nt: TGCGCCAGCAGCCAAGATAAAAGCATGGGGGCTGAAAAACTGTTTTTT
CDR3aa: CASSQDKSMGAEKLFF

d_gene: TRBD2
j_gene: TRBJ2-3
v_gene: TRBV5-1
abundance: -
CDR3nt: TGCGCCAGCACCCCTAGCGGGGGGTCGGTAGATACGCAGTATTTT
CDR3aa: CASTPSGGSVDTQYF

d_gene: TRBD1
j_gene: TRBJ1-5
v_gene: TRBV2
abundance: -
CDR3nt: TGTGCCAGTAACCGGGACAGGGATCAGCCCCAGCATTTT
CDR3aa: CASNRDRDQPQHF

d_gene: TRBD1
j_gene: TRBJ2-3
v_gene: TRBV5-6
abundance: -
CDR3nt: TGTGCCAGCAGCTTGCCGGGACAGGGGACAGATACGCAGTATTTT
CDR3aa: CASSLPGQGTDTQYF

d_gene: -
j_gene: TRBJ1-1
v_gene: TRBV19
abundance: -
CDR3nt: TGTGCCAGTACCCCTGGGGGGTTTACTGAAGCTTTCTTT
CDR3aa: CASTPGGFTEAFF

d_gene: -
j_gene: TRBJ1-1
v_gene: TRBV3-1/TRBV3-2
abundance: -
CDR3nt: TGTGCCAGCAGGACGGGTACTGAAGCTTTCTTT
CDR3aa: CASRTGTEAFF

d_gene: -
j_gene: TRBJ1-4
v_gene: TRBV4-1
abundance: -
CDR3nt: TGCGCCAGCAGCCTTACAGGGACAACTAATGAAAAACTGTTTTTT
CDR3aa: CASSLTGTTNEKLFF

d_gene: -
j_gene: TRBJ2-7
v_gene: TRBV29-1
abundance: -
CDR3nt: TGCAGCGTTGAGGCCGGGCGGGTACCCTACGAGCAGTACTTC
CDR3aa: CSVEAGRVPYEQYF

d_gene: TRBD1
j_gene: TRBJ2-7
v_gene: TRBV7-9
abundance: -
CDR3nt: TGTGCCAGCAGCCCCGCCGGGACAGGGATCTACGAGCAGTACTTC
CDR3aa: CASSPAGTGIYEQYF

d_gene: -
j_gene: TRBJ1-1
v_gene: TRBV2
abundance: -
CDR3nt: TGTGCCAGCGTCGGGGAATCGGGCACTGAAGCTTTCTTT
CDR3aa: CASVGESGTEAFF

d_gene: -
j_gene: TRBJ1-6
v_gene: TRBV3-1/TRBV3-2
abundance: -
CDR3nt: TGTGCCAGCAGCACCGGGACTTCTGATTCACCCCTCCACTTT
CDR3aa: CASSTGTSDSPLHF

d_gene: TRBD1
j_gene: TRBJ2-3
v_gene: TRBV11-2
abundance: -
CDR3nt: TGTGCCAGCAGCTTAGAAGCCGGGACAGGGGTCCTAAATACGCAGTATTTT
CDR3aa: CASSLEAGTGVLNTQYF

d_gene: TRBD2
j_gene: TRBJ2-3
v_gene: TRBV6-1
abundance: -
CDR3nt: TGTGCCAGCAGTGTGGGGACTAGCGGGGTTACCGTCACAGATACGCAGTATTTT
CDR3aa: CASSVGTSGVTVTDTQYF

d_gene: -
j_gene: TRBJ1-2
v_gene: TRBV7-2
abundance: -
CDR3nt: TGTGCCAGCAGCTTAGACAGCTATGGCTACACCTTC
CDR3aa: CASSLDSYGYTF

d_gene: -
j_gene: TRBJ1-1
v_gene: TRBV18
abundance: once
CDR3nt: TGTGCCAGCTCCTCTCGGGGGGGATCCTGGAACACTGAAGCTTTCTTT
CDR3aa: CASSSRGGSWNTEAFF

d_gene: -
j_gene: TRBJ1-2
v_gene: TRBV14
abundance: -
CDR3nt: TGTGCCAGCAGCCAAGATCGCCAGGGCTACACCTTC
CDR3aa: CASSQDRQGYTF

d_gene: -
j_gene: TRBJ2-5
v_gene: TRBV4-1
abundance: -
CDR3nt: TGCGCCAGCAGCCAAGATGTTACCAGCAGGGAGACCCAGTACTTC
CDR3aa: CASSQDVTSRETQYF

d_gene: TRBD1
j_gene: TRBJ2-1
v_gene: TRBV12-3/TRBV12-4
abundance: -
CDR3nt: TGTGCCAGTTTACAGGGGGCAAGAAATGAGCAGTTCTTC
CDR3aa: CASLQGARNEQFF

d_gene: -
j_gene: TRBJ1-3
v_gene: TRBV6-6
abundance: few
CDR3nt: TGTGCCAGCAGTCAACTACGTTCTTACAGGGAGTCTGGAAACACCATATATTTT
CDR3aa: CASSQLRSYRESGNTIYF

d_gene: -
j_gene: TRBJ2-3
v_gene: TRBV2
abundance: -
CDR3nt: TGTGCCAGCAGTGAAGCGGGGGGCCTAGCGGCAGATACGCAGTATTTT
CDR3aa: CASSEAGGLAADTQYF

d_gene: -
j_gene: TRBJ1-1
v_gene: TRBV12-3/TRBV12-4
abundance: few
CDR3nt: TGTGCCAGCAGTTCTAGGTTGAACACTGAAGCTTTCTTT
CDR3aa: CASSSRLNTEAFF

d_gene: -
j_gene: TRBJ2-7
v_gene: TRBV7-9
abundance: once
CDR3nt: TGTGCCAGCAGCTCTCTGTTCGAGCAGTACTTC
CDR3aa: CASSSLFEQYF

d_gene: -
j_gene: TRBJ1-2
v_gene: TRBV5-1
abundance: -
CDR3nt: TGCGCCAGCAGCTTGAACGGCGGGACGCAAGGCTATGGCTACACCTTC
CDR3aa: CASSLNGGTQGYGYTF

d_gene: -
j_gene: TRBJ2-3
v_gene: TRBV7-2
abundance: -
CDR3nt: TGTGCCAGCAGCGGAGGGTGGCATTTGGCGCAGTATTTT
CDR3aa: CASSGGWHLAQYF

d_gene: -
j_gene: TRBJ1-2
v_gene: TRBV19
abundance: few
CDR3nt: TGTGCCAGTAGTATCGCGGCAGGATGGGCGGGTGGCTATGGCTACACCTTC
CDR3aa: CASSIAAGWAGGYGYTF

d_gene: -
j_gene: TRBJ1-1
v_gene: TRBV28
abundance: -
CDR3nt: TGTGCCAGCACCCCCTACCCCAACACTGAAGCTTTCTTT
CDR3aa: CASTPYPNTEAFF

d_gene: -
j_gene: TRBJ1-6
v_gene: TRBV5-5
abundance: few
CDR3nt: TGTGCCAGCAGCTTGGGGACAGATAATTCACCCCTCCACTTT
CDR3aa: CASSLGTDNSPLHF

d_gene: -
j_gene: TRBJ1-2
v_gene: TRBV23-1
abundance: -
CDR3nt: TGCGCCAGCACCCCAGGGGGCTACACCTTC
CDR3aa: CASTPGGYTF

d_gene: TRBD2
j_gene: TRBJ2-1
v_gene: TRBV20-1
abundance: once
CDR3nt: TGCAGTGCTAGTTTGCGGCGGGGGGGCCATGAGCAGTTCTTC
CDR3aa: CSASLRRGGHEQFF

d_gene: -
j_gene: TRBJ2-3
v_gene: TRBV19
abundance: -
CDR3nt: TGTGCCAGTAGTTCTCAGATCCTCACAGATACGCAGTATTTT
CDR3aa: CASSSQILTDTQYF

d_gene: TRBD2
j_gene: TRBJ2-3
v_gene: TRBV5-1
abundance: -
CDR3nt: TGCGCCAGCGGTCCGACTAGCGGGGGGGCCGCAGATACGCAGTATTTT
CDR3aa: CASGPTSGGAADTQYF

d_gene: -
j_gene: TRBJ1-1
v_gene: TRBV4-1
abundance: -
CDR3nt: TGCGCCAGCAGCCAACCGACAGAAATATGGGCCGGAGCTTTCTTT
CDR3aa: CASSQPTEIWAGAFF

d_gene: -
j_gene: TRBJ2-3
v_gene: TRBV6-6
abundance: -
CDR3nt: TGTGCCAGCAGCTCACAACGGGTTACTAGCACAGATACGCAGTATTTT
CDR3aa: CASSSQRVTSTDTQYF